These 32 T cell receptor beta chains share one sample of origin, sequenced in a study of blood T cells in healthy people across ages. Next came a second PCR, run for about 7 to 12 cycles, which used a sample-barcoded 5' primer along with a J-beta primer mix. TCRdb analysed the 5' RACE reads with MiXCR anew, one entry per CDR3 protein. The data hold over 300,000 distinct CDR3 sequences, with about 55% observed a single time. The specimen sequenced was blood. These receptors all come from a man between 60 and 75 years old in good health.

Only a few counts were recorded for this clonotype. The J gene is TRBJ2-7, the V gene TRBV5-5; D gene ambiguous. The V gene lost 0 bases and the J gene lost 0 bases, with 10 bases spanning the gap. Germline V gene lookup returns CDR1 SGHKS and CDR2 YYEKEE (reference sequence). This CDR3 has 15 residues. For the CDR3, the DNA is TGTGCCAGCAGCTTGGTAACGATGAGCTCCTACGAGCAGTACTTC. Amino acid sequence: CASSLVTMSSYEQYF.

This chain joins TRBV5-5 and TRBJ1-2, with 8 bases lining up with TRBD1. Germline loops: CDR1 SGHKS, CDR2 YYEKEE (reference sequence). V dropped 5 bases and J dropped 7; count of bases not matched to a gene: 16. The CDR3 runs to 16 residues. The CDR3 protein is CASRERDRPLSPGYTF. The CDR3 nucleotides read TGTGCCAGCAGGGAAAGGGACAGGCCTCTTTCCCCTGGCTACACCTTC.

This clonotype was counted only a few times. This chain uses TRBV18 with TRBJ2-7; 8 bases line up with TRBD1. Germline V lookup: CDR1 KGHSH, CDR2 LQKENI. This CDR3 has 15 residues. V gave up 3 bases and J gave up 2 bases; unmatched junction bases: 6. The DNA of the CDR3 is TGTGCCAGCTCACCTGGACAGGGTGGGCCCTACGAGCAGTACTTC. Protein product: CASSPGQGGPYEQYF.

This clonotype was counted many times. The V call is TRBV29-1, the J call TRBJ1-4; 9 bases are a match to TRBD1. Germline V gene lookup returns CDR1 SQVTM and CDR2 ANQGSEA. This CDR3 is 13 amino acids long. V shed 7 bases and J 3 bases; nucleotides not matched to a gene: 3. DNA for the CDR3: TGCAGCGGCAGACAGGGGGCTAATGAAAAACTGTTTTTT. Protein product: CSGRQGANEKLFF.

The chain uses TRBV7-9 and TRBJ2-3; maybe TRBD2 (5 bases). Germline V gene data show CDR1 as SEHNR and CDR2 as FQNEAQ (reference sequence). CDR3 length: 15 residues. Trimming shortened V by 5 bases and J by 0 bases, and 12 bases separated the two germline ends. CDR3 sequence: CASSPGLLSTDTQYF. The CDR3, as DNA: TGTGCCAGCAGCCCCGGACTGCTTAGCACAGATACGCAGTATTTT.

V usage is TRBV6-2 or TRBV6-3 and J usage is TRBJ2-4, with TRBD2 as a possible D gene (5 bases). The germline gives CDR1 MNHEY, CDR2 SVGEGT. The CDR3 spans 17 residues. The germline V and J ends were trimmed by 0 bases and 2 bases, with 14 bases remaining between them. The CDR3 loop is CASSYSSSTGTKNIQYF. The CDR3 nucleotides are TGTGCCAGCAGTTACTCATCTTCGACGGGGACCAAAAACATTCAGTACTTC.

The rearrangement links TRBV7-2 to TRBJ2-3; a weak D match, TRBD2 (5 bases). Germline V gene data show CDR1 as SGHTA and CDR2 as FQGNSA. Trimming left V 5 bases short and J 1 base short, with 16 bases between. This CDR3 has 16 amino acids. The CDR3 coding sequence is TGTGCCAGCAGCCCTAACGGACGAGCGGGCACAGATACGCAGTATTTT. Amino acids: CASSPNGRAGTDTQYF.

V usage is TRBV7-3 and J usage is TRBJ2-3, with TRBD2 as a possible D gene (6 bases). V was pared by 5 bases and J by 6 bases, with 12 bases between. CDR1 is SGHTA, CDR2 FQGTGA, per germline. This CDR3 contains 13 residues. This CDR3 reads CASSRGTPDTQYF. CDR3 DNA: TGTGCCAGCAGCCGAGGGACTCCCGATACGCAGTATTTT.

The chain recombines TRBV20-1 with TRBJ2-1; D might be TRBD1 (6 bases). This CDR3 has 11 residues. Trimming took off 7 bases at V and 7 bases at J, with 11 bases between the two ends. Germline CDR1 and CDR2: DFQATT and SNEGSKA (reference sequence). The DNA of the CDR3 is TGCAGTGTATCACAGGGTAATGAGCAGTTCTTC. Translation: CSVSQGNEQFF.

The V and J genes are TRBV3-1 and TRBJ1-2, with 10 bases that match TRBD1. V gave up 7 bases and J gave up 6 bases; unmatched junction bases: 8. Per germline, CDR1 LGHDT and CDR2 YNNKEL (reference sequence). CDR3 length: 14 amino acids. CDR3 protein: CASNVGGQGNGYTF. CDR3 sequence (DNA): TGTGCCAGCAACGTAGGGGGACAGGGGAATGGCTACACCTTC. Using reference TRBV3-1 and TRBJ1-2 for the parts outside the CDR3, the full variable domain is DTAVSQTPKYLVTQMGNDKSIKCEQNLGHDTMYWYKQDSKKFLKIMFSYNNKELIINETVPNRFSPKSPDKAHLNLHINSLELGDSAVYFCASNVGGQGNGYTFGSGTRLTVV.

The J gene is TRBJ1-2, the V gene TRBV20-1; maybe TRBD1 (5 bases). The V gene's germline CDR1 is DFQATT and CDR2 SNEGSKA (reference sequence). The CDR3 is 12 residues long. The germline V and J ends were trimmed by 5 bases and 4 bases, with 11 bases remaining between them. The CDR3: CSADSTFYGYTF. In nucleotides, the CDR3 is TGCAGTGCTGACAGTACATTCTATGGCTACACCTTC.

The chain's CDR3 is CASSHTGTLNYEQFF. The DNA of the CDR3 is TGTGCCAGCAGCCATACCGGGACTCTGAACTACGAGCAGTTCTTC. The J gene is TRBJ2-1, the V gene TRBV7-2; a weak D match, TRBD2 (6 bases). Germline CDR1 and CDR2: SGHTA and FQGNSA. The ends were cut back, 5 bases at V and 10 bases at J, with 21 bases in the middle. This CDR3 comprises 15 residues.

The chain has TRBV7-2 and TRBJ1-2, with D possibly matching TRBD1 (6 bases). CDR1 SGHTA and CDR2 FQGNSA come from the germline V gene. V was clipped by 5 bases and J by 5 bases, with 12 bases between them. CDR3 length: 13 residues. The CDR3 bases are TGTGCCAGCAGCCCTAGAGGGGGATATGGCTACACCTTC. Its translation is CASSPRGGYGYTF.

The chain carries TRBV12-3 or TRBV12-4 and TRBJ1-6, with 7 bases identical to TRBD1. The V and J ends lost 1 base and 4 bases, in that order; junction bases with no gene match: 7. The length of the CDR3 is 17 residues. CDR3 sequence (DNA): TGTGCCAGCAGTTTAGGTGTGACAGGGCTGTATAATTCACCCCTCCACTTT. It translates to CASSLGVTGLYNSPLHF.

This clonotype has just a few counts. The chain links TRBV4-3 to TRBJ2-1, with TRBD2 identical over 13 bases. J lost 9 bases, V lost 4 bases, and 9 bases had no gene match. Germline assignment: CDR1 LGHNA and CDR2 YSLEER. This CDR3 region has 16 residues. The CDR3: CASSPPRGLAGVEQFF. CDR3 nucleotides: TGCGCCAGCAGCCCCCCCAGAGGACTAGCGGGAGTTGAGCAGTTCTTC.

This clonotype was picked up a small number of times. The rearrangement joins TRBV20-1 to TRBJ2-5; D remains ambiguous. V lost 0 bases and J 4 bases, leaving 9 bases between the germline ends. Germline CDR1 reads DFQATT; CDR2 reads SNEGSKA (reference sequence). The CDR3 totals 13 residues. As DNA, the CDR3 is TGCAGTGCTAGAGATCGTTGGGGAGAGACCCAGTACTTC. The encoded protein is CSARDRWGETQYF.

This clonotype showed up just a few times. The chain has TRBV3-1 and TRBJ2-1; 9 bases map to TRBD1. The CDR3 has 15 amino acids. Germline V lookup: CDR1 LGHDT, CDR2 YNNKEL (reference sequence). Germline trimming cut 1 base from V and 9 bases from J; bases unmatched to any gene: 7. CDR3 amino acids: CASSQGTGGLGEQFF. The CDR3 DNA follows: TGTGCCAGCAGCCAAGGTACAGGGGGCTTGGGTGAGCAGTTCTTC.

This clonotype was found many times. The V gene is TRBV4-3, the J gene TRBJ2-1, with D uncertain. The germline V gene has CDR1 LGHNA and CDR2 YSLEER. Trimming pared 5 bases from V and 8 bases from J, leaving 16 bases between. CDR3 size: 14 residues. This chain's CDR3 is CASSVSLVSHEQFF. The CDR3 DNA follows: TGCGCCAGCAGCGTATCTCTAGTAAGCCATGAGCAGTTCTTC.

The J gene is TRBJ1-2, the V gene TRBV2, with D possibly matching TRBD1 (6 bases). CDR3 length: 13 residues. V was clipped by 4 bases and J by 5 bases, with 11 bases between them. CDR1 is SNHLY and CDR2 is FYNNEI in the germline V gene. The CDR3 loop reads CASSVGQNYGYTF. The CDR3, as DNA: TGTGCCAGCAGTGTGGGACAAAATTATGGCTACACCTTC. The entire variable domain, with the rest obtained from reference TRBV2 and TRBJ1-2, is as follows: EPEVTQTPSHQVTQMGQEVILRCVPISNHLYFYWYRQILGQKVEFLVSFYNNEISEKSEIFDDQFSVERPDGSNFTLKIRSTKLEDSAMYFCASSVGQNYGYTFGSGTRLTVV.

The chain is built from TRBV6-2 or TRBV6-3 and TRBJ2-7; 7 bases agree with TRBD2. The germline gives CDR1 MNHEY, CDR2 SVGEGT. The CDR3 consists of 12 residues. J lost 2 bases, V lost 5 bases, and 0 bases had no gene match. CDR3 DNA sequence: TGTGCCAGCAGTGGGACTACCTACGAGCAGTACTTC. Amino acids: CASSGTTYEQYF.

Notes on this clonotype: A much larger clone lies a single base off, so this may be a read error. V gene TRBV6-6 combines with J gene TRBJ2-3; TRBD2 matches 14 bases. This CDR3 has 16 residues. Germline V gives CDR1 MNHNY, CDR2 SVGAGI (reference sequence). The CDR3 DNA sequence: TGTGCCAGCAGATCCGGGACTAGCGGGAGCACAGAGACGCAGTATTTT. Amino acids: CASRSGTSGSTETQYF.

V gene TRBV10-3 combines with J gene TRBJ2-1; 10 nucleotides align to TRBD2. The CDR3 consists of 15 residues. V lost 4 bases and J lost 2; bases outside the gene matches: 2. Germline V gene lookup returns CDR1 ENHRY and CDR2 SYGVKD. The CDR3 DNA follows: TGTGCCATCAGTGCCGGGACTAGCGCCTACAATGAGCAGTTCTTC. Amino acids: CAISAGTSAYNEQFF.

This chain connects TRBV12-3 or TRBV12-4 to TRBJ2-1; TRBD2 matches 8 bases. V shed 7 bases and J 5 bases; nucleotides not matched to a gene: 10. This CDR3 is built from 15 residues. CDR3 in amino acids: CASIGRGGLHNEQFF. The CDR3 bases are TGTGCCAGCATTGGCCGGGGGGGCCTCCACAATGAGCAGTTCTTC.

This clonotype has a handful of counts. V and J are TRBV3-1 and TRBJ2-7; D possibly corresponds to TRBD2 (5 bases). CDR3 length equals 14 residues. V lost 4 bases and J 3 bases, leaving 13 bases between the germline ends. Germline V gene data show CDR1 as LGHDT and CDR2 as YNNKEL (reference sequence). CDR3 in amino acids: CASSPSGVFYEQYF. CDR3 nucleotide sequence: TGTGCCAGCAGCCCCAGCGGCGTCTTCTACGAGCAGTACTTC.

The rearrangement joins TRBV9 to TRBJ1-1; 7 nucleotides align to TRBD1. From germline, CDR1 is SGDLS and CDR2 YYNGEE. CDR3 length: 14 amino acids. V shed 0 bases, J shed 6 bases, and the junction held 5 bases outside the gene matches. CDR3 nucleotide sequence: TGTGCCAGCAGCGTAGCCCCCGGACAGGCTGAAGCTTTCTTT. Translated, it gives CASSVAPGQAEAFF. Using reference TRBV9 and TRBJ1-1 for the parts outside the CDR3, the full variable domain is DSGVTQTPKHLITATGQRVTLRCSPRSGDLSVYWYQQSLDQGLQFLIQYYNGEERAKGNILERFSAQQFPDLHSELNLSSLELGDSALYFCASSVAPGQAEAFFGQGTRLTVV.

In its sample, this clonotype was seen many times. This chain links TRBV3-1 with TRBJ2-5, with TRBD2 identical over 7 bases. Germline loops: CDR1 LGHDT, CDR2 YNNKEL (reference sequence). This CDR3 has 13 amino acids. Trimming removed 5 bases from V and 4 bases from J; junction bases left unmatched: 4. The CDR3 DNA sequence: TGTGCCAGCAGCAATGGCGGGGGAGAGACCCAGTACTTC. The encoded protein is CASSNGGGETQYF.

V gene TRBV7-2 combines with J gene TRBJ2-2; 9 nucleotides match TRBD1. There are 16 residues in the CDR3. V shed 5 bases and J 0 bases; nucleotides not matched to a gene: 4. Per germline, CDR1 SGHTA and CDR2 FQGNSA. The CDR3 DNA reads TGTGCCAGCAGCCCACAGGGGGCAGCGAACACCGGGGAGCTGTTTTTT. Encoded protein: CASSPQGAANTGELFF.

The V call is TRBV29-1, the J call TRBJ1-2; tentatively, D is TRBD1 (6 bases). This CDR3 is built from 12 residues. Trimming removed 4 bases from V and 8 bases from J, with 14 bases in between. CDR1 is SQVTM and CDR2 is ANQGSEA in the germline V gene. CDR3 DNA sequence: TGCAGCGTTGGACCGGGGGCGGGAGGCTACACCTTC. This codes for CSVGPGAGGYTF.

The chain links TRBV9 to TRBJ1-1; 7 bases map to TRBD1. Germline V gene data show CDR1 as SGDLS and CDR2 as YYNGEE. The V gene end was trimmed by 7 bases and the J gene end by 9 bases; junction bases not matched to a gene: 15. The CDR3 runs 14 residues. Written as DNA, the CDR3 is TGTGCCAGCGGCGCCCGAATGACAGGGACCCAAGCTTTCTTT. The encoded protein is CASGARMTGTQAFF.

This clonotype appeared once. This chain links TRBV20-1 with TRBJ1-5, with D maybe TRBD1 (5 bases). Germline lookup yields CDR1 DFQATT and CDR2 SNEGSKA (reference sequence). Trimming took 0 bases from V and 3 from J, leaving 15 bases between them. This CDR3 has 16 amino acids. The DNA of the CDR3 is TGCAGTGCTAGAGAAATCCGACAGATAAACAATCAGCCCCAGCATTTT. Protein: CSAREIRQINNQPQHF.

The chain has TRBV3-1 and TRBJ1-6, with TRBD1 identical over 7 bases. Germline loops: CDR1 LGHDT, CDR2 YNNKEL (reference sequence). The V and J ends lost 4 bases and 7 bases, in that order; junction bases with no gene match: 7. The CDR3 sequence is 15 residues long. The DNA of the CDR3 is TGTGCCAGCAGCCGACACAGGGGCAAAAATTCACCCCTCCACTTT. This sequence encodes CASSRHRGKNSPLHF.

The chain is built from TRBV18 and TRBJ2-5; tentatively, D is TRBD2 (5 bases). Between the trimmed V and J ends, which lost 3 bases and 3 bases, there was a span of 11 bases. CDR3 length: 14 residues. The germline gives CDR1 KGHSH, CDR2 LQKENI. The CDR3 region has the DNA TGTGCCAGCTCACCCCAGAGCGGAAAAGAGACCCAGTACTTC. Translated: CASSPQSGKETQYF.